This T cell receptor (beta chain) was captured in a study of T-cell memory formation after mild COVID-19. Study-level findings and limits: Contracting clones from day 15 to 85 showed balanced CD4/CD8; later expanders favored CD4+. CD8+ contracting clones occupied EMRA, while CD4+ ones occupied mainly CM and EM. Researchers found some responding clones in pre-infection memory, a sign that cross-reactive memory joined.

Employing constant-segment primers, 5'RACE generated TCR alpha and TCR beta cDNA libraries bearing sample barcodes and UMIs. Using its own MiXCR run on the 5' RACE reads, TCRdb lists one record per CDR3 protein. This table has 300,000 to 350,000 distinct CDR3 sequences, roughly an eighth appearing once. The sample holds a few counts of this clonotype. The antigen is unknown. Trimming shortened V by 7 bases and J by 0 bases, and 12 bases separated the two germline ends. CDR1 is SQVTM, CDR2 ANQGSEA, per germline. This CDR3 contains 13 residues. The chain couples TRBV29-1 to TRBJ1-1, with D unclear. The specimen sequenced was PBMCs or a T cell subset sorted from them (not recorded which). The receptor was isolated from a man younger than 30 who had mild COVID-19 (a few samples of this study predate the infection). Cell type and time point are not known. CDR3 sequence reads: CSAEYSMNTEAFF. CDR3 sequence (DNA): TGCAGCGCTGAGTACAGCATGAACACTGAAGCTTTCTTT.